These T cell receptor beta chains were read from a single sample in a study of T cell repertoires in cytomegalovirus infection. MiXCR, run by TCRdb on the reads, gives a single entry per CDR3 protein. The sample includes about 320,000 distinct CDR3 sequences, more than 8% of them seen just once. Sequencing was performed on PBMCs. Every receptor here comes from a human donor in good health (CMV status not recorded). Some clones in this sample may be carry-over from other donors' samples. Each CDR3 is given with its conserved first and last residue. Each record gives: clone size, V gene, D gene, J gene, CDR3 protein, CDR3 DNA. The D gene is left open where the match is weak. Clone sizes are given selectively: once, few, many, or a class where the clone is expanded.

>many|TRBV7-2|TRBD2|TRBJ2-2
CASSRTSGNTGELFF
TGTGCCAGCAGTCGGACTAGCGGGAACACCGGGGAGCTGTTTTTT
>many|TRBV7-6|-|TRBJ2-3
CASSFLLTGRDTQYF
TGTGCCAGCAGCTTTCTCCTTACCGGGAGAGATACGCAGTATTTT
>few|TRBV12-3/TRBV12-4|TRBD1|TRBJ1-2
CASSRPPGQGHGYTF
TGTGCCAGCAGCCGCCCGCCGGGACAGGGCCATGGCTACACCTTC
>-|TRBV15|-|TRBJ2-1
CAIATDNEQFF
TGTGCCATCGCGACAGACAATGAGCAGTTCTTC
>few|TRBV12-3/TRBV12-4|TRBD1|TRBJ2-5
CASREQGQETQYF
TGTGCCAGCAGGGAACAGGGGCAAGAGACCCAGTACTTC
>few|TRBV2|-|TRBJ2-7
CASSGFSSYEQYF
TGTGCCAGCAGTGGCTTTAGCTCCTACGAGCAGTACTTC
>many|TRBV7-8|-|TRBJ1-1
CASSFSRGTSNTEAFF
TGTGCCAGCAGCTTTTCTAGGGGAACATCGAACACTGAAGCTTTCTTT
>-|TRBV19|TRBD1|TRBJ2-5
CATRRTGQETQYF
TGTGCCACCCGCCGGACAGGGCAAGAGACCCAGTACTTC
>few|TRBV6-5|-|TRBJ1-4
CASSYVGWEKLFF
TGTGCCAGCAGTTACGTGGGATGGGAAAAACTGTTTTTT
>many|TRBV7-6|TRBD1|TRBJ1-4
CASSLTGGTLNEKLFF
TGTGCCAGCAGCTTGACAGGGGGGACCCTTAATGAAAAACTGTTTTTT
>many|TRBV6-2/TRBV6-3|-|TRBJ2-2
CASSRDGNTGELFF
TGTGCCAGCAGTCGGGACGGCAACACCGGGGAGCTGTTTTTT
>many|TRBV7-2|-|TRBJ2-7
CASSLNPIPYEQYF
TGTGCCAGCAGCTTAAACCCAATCCCTTACGAGCAGTACTTC
>many|TRBV7-2|-|TRBJ1-5
CASSLSPYSNQPQHF
TGTGCCAGCAGCTTATCCCCATATAGCAATCAGCCCCAGCATTTT
>few|TRBV12-3/TRBV12-4|TRBD1|TRBJ1-2
CASSPRGTAYGYTF
TGTGCCAGCAGCCCCAGGGGGACGGCATATGGCTACACCTTC
>many|TRBV7-8|-|TRBJ1-5
CASSGGHSNQPQHF
TGTGCCAGCAGTGGCGGACATAGCAATCAGCCCCAGCATTTT
>few|TRBV6-2/TRBV6-3|TRBD1|TRBJ1-5
CASSYPRDRRALNQPQHF
TGTGCCAGCAGTTACCCCCGGGACAGGCGAGCACTCAATCAGCCCCAGCATTTT
>-|TRBV30|-|TRBJ2-2
CAWSAQDTGELFF
TGTGCCTGGAGTGCTCAAGACACCGGGGAGCTGTTTTTT
>-|TRBV6-2/TRBV6-3|-|TRBJ2-1
CASSYVGAEQFF
TGTGCCAGCAGTTATGTGGGCGCTGAGCAGTTCTTC
>-|TRBV11-2|-|TRBJ2-6
CASSSLHGTGFSGANVLTF
TGTGCCAGCAGCTCCCTCCACGGGACGGGTTTCTCTGGGGCCAACGTCCTGACTTTC
>many|TRBV4-2|TRBD2|TRBJ2-2
CASSPLGTSGALGDTGELFF
TGTGCCAGCAGCCCGCTCGGGACTAGCGGGGCCCTCGGGGACACCGGGGAGCTGTTTTTT
>few|TRBV4-1|TRBD2|TRBJ2-7
CASSGLAGAVEQYF
TGCGCCAGCAGCGGACTAGCGGGAGCTGTCGAGCAGTACTTC
>-|TRBV2|-|TRBJ1-6
CASTWDINSPLHF
TGTGCCAGCACCTGGGACATTAATTCACCCCTCCACTTT
>many|TRBV7-2|-|TRBJ2-3
CASSLLPGNTQYF
TGTGCCAGCAGCTTACTTCCGGGGAATACGCAGTATTTT
>many|TRBV12-3/TRBV12-4|-|TRBJ2-5
CASSLESWESQYF
TGTGCCAGCAGTTTAGAAAGTTGGGAAAGCCAGTACTTC
>many|TRBV15|-|TRBJ2-7
CATSRDQGGSYEQYF
TGTGCCACCAGCAGAGATCAGGGGGGCTCCTACGAGCAGTACTTC
>-|TRBV7-2|-|TRBJ1-6
CASSLAGGRNSPLHF
TGTGCCAGCAGCTTAGCGGGGGGACGAAATTCACCCCTCCACTTT
>many|TRBV7-2|-|TRBJ2-5
CASSSPPGQETQYF
TGTGCCAGCAGCTCACCCCCGGGGCAAGAGACCCAGTACTTC
>-|TRBV6-5|TRBD2|TRBJ2-1
CASSRLSGSSYNEQFF
TGTGCCAGCAGTCGACTTAGCGGGAGCTCCTACAATGAGCAGTTCTTC
>few|TRBV7-2|-|TRBJ2-1
CASSFAFNEQFF
TGTGCCAGCAGCTTTGCTTTCAATGAGCAGTTCTTC
>many|TRBV7-6|-|TRBJ1-4
CASSSGLVATNEKLFF
TGTGCCAGCAGCTCCGGACTCGTTGCAACTAATGAAAAACTGTTTTTT
>many|TRBV6-2/TRBV6-3|TRBD1|TRBJ1-5
CASSYHRGPSNPQHF
TGTGCCAGCAGTTACCACAGGGGCCCAAGTAACCCCCAGCATTTT
>few|TRBV6-2/TRBV6-3|TRBD1|TRBJ1-2
CASSYGTAGYGYTF
TGTGCCAGCAGTTACGGGACAGCTGGCTATGGCTACACCTTC
>many|TRBV20-1|TRBD1|TRBJ1-6
CSGRTARQGGWSPLHF
TGCAGTGGGAGGACTGCAAGACAGGGTGGATGGTCACCCCTCCACTTT
>many|TRBV20-1|-|TRBJ2-5
CSAHDRNGETQYF
TGCAGTGCTCACGACCGGAACGGAGAGACCCAGTACTTC
>few|TRBV11-3|TRBD1|TRBJ2-7
CASSLRPGTGCREQYF
TGTGCCAGCAGCTTACGCCCCGGGACAGGGTGTAGGGAGCAGTACTTC
>many|TRBV7-2|-|TRBJ2-2
CASNPRDNANTGELFF
TGTGCCAGCAACCCCCGGGACAACGCGAACACCGGGGAGCTGTTTTTT
>few|TRBV7-2|-|TRBJ2-7
CASSLVFGSSYEQYF
TGTGCCAGCAGCTTAGTTTTCGGCAGCTCCTACGAGCAGTACTTC